The clone carrying this TCR beta chain turned up a few times. What it recognizes is unknown. The CDR3 is 19 residues long. V lost 2 bases, J lost 2 bases, and 15 bases stayed unmatched. CDR1 and CDR2 from the germline V gene are WNHNN and SYGVQD (reference sequence). This record belongs to a study of a mutant IDH1 vaccine in newly diagnosed glioma. Study-level information: The start of vaccination came 4-6 weeks after radiotherapy alone, or with temozolomide cycles. Most patients had received both radiotherapy and temozolomide, the prior options being radiotherapy, temozolomide, or both.

Noted time point: week 11, during vaccination. Alongside topical imiquimod, each dose of vaccine comprised 300 ug of mutant IDH1 20-mer peptide. Clones were read by immunoSEQ multiplex PCR, and TCRdb kept only the in-frame ones, dropping some. This sample carries some 60,000 clones, approximately 80% of them seen once, and the ten largest clones take roughly 3.5%. The chain carries TRBV10-1 and TRBJ1-5; TRBD1 agrees at 7 bases. This sequence originates from a young man with glioma. This specimen was PBMCs, taken from a glioma patient whose treatment included an IDH1 peptide vaccine. The CDR3 nucleotides are TGCGCCAGCAGTGAGCCACCACGATTCGACAGGGTCGGCAATCAGCCCCAGCATTTT. Translation: CASSEPPRFDRVGNQPQHF.